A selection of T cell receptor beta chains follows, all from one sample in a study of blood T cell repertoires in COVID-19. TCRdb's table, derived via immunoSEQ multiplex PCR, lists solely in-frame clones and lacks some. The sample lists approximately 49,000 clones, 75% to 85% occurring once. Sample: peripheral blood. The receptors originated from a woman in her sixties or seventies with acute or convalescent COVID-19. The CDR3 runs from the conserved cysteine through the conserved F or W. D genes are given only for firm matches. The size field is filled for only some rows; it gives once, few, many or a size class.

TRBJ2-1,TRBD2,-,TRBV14,CASSQVASGRYEQFF,TGTGCCAGCAGCCAAGTTGCTAGCGGGAGATATGAGCAGTTCTTC
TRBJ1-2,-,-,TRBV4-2,CASSQDRGANYGYTF,TGTGCCAGCAGCCAAGATCGCGGGGCAAACTATGGCTACACCTTC
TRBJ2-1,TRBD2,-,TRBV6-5,CASSYFAGGSNEQFF,TGTGCCAGCAGTTACTTCGCGGGAGGAAGCAATGAGCAGTTCTTC
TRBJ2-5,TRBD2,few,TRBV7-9,CASSPSYSGRRRETQYF,TGTGCCAGCAGCCCTTCATATAGCGGGAGGAGAAGAGAGACCCAGTACTTC
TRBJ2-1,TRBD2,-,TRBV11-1,CASSPGLAGAVEQFF,TGTGCCAGCAGCCCGGGACTAGCGGGAGCGGTTGAGCAGTTCTTC
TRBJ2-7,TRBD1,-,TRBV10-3,CAIRGQGSTYEQYF,TGTGCCATCAGAGGACAGGGGAGCACCTACGAGCAGTACTTC
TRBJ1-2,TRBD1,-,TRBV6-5,CAGLQGAFGYTF,TGTGCCGGACTACAGGGGGCCTTTGGCTACACCTTC
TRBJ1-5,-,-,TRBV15,CATSIQTGANQPQHF,TGTGCCACCAGCATCCAAACAGGAGCGAATCAGCCCCAGCATTTT
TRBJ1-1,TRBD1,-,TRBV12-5,CASGLTGGNTEAFF,TGTGCTAGTGGCCTAACAGGGGGTAACACTGAAGCTTTCTTT
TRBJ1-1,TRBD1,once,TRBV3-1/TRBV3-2,CASSQPGQGTEAFF,TGTGCCAGCAGCCAGCCGGGACAGGGAACTGAAGCTTTCTTT
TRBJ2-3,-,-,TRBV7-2,CASSNPSTAGATDTQYF,TGTGCCAGCAGCAACCCGTCAACGGCGGGGGCTACAGATACGCAGTATTTT
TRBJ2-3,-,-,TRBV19,CASSIVLTDTQYF,TGTGCCAGTAGTATAGTCCTCACAGATACGCAGTATTTT
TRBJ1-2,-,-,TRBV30,CAWSVQIRDYGYTF,TGTGCCTGGAGTGTGCAGATACGGGACTATGGCTACACCTTC
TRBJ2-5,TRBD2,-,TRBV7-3,CASSARLGGQETQYF,TGTGCCAGCAGCGCAAGGTTGGGGGGGCAAGAGACCCAGTACTTC
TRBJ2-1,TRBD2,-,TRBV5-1,CASSHGSGGSYNEQFF,TGCGCCAGCAGCCATGGTTCGGGGGGCTCCTACAATGAGCAGTTCTTC